This T cell receptor beta chain was captured in a study of shared clonotypes between healthy human individuals. The repertoire was sequenced with immunoSEQ multiplex PCR; TCRdb's copy has only in-frame clones and lacks some. The sample has 900,000 to 1,200,000 clones; more than 75% are singletons. As for this clone: Its antigen is unknown.

Points from the study as a whole: Clonotypes shared by all four sorted-subset donors had higher generation probabilities than non-shared clonotypes. Inspection by rarefaction showed sorted-subset sequencing to be incomplete despite large depth.

CDR3 length equals 13 residues. In germline, CDR1 is LGHNA, CDR2 YSLEER. Trimming pared 6 bases from V and 4 bases from J, leaving 12 bases between. This chain uses TRBV4-3 with TRBJ2-5, with D perhaps TRBD1 (7 bases). The TCR was taken from a man aged 18 to 30 in good health. Some clones in this sample may be carry-over from other donors' samples. Sequencing was carried out using memory CD4+ T cells from PBMCs. Subset indicated: CD45RA-negative fraction. CDR3 loop: CASSNRGGETQYF. CDR3 sequence (DNA): TGCGCCAGCAGTAACAGGGGAGGAGAGACCCAGTACTTC.